The 22 T cell receptor beta chains in this list originate from one sample, sequenced in a study of cytomegalovirus exposure and HLA in healthy donors. PCR involved 60 Vbeta and 13 Jbeta primers. The protocol was immunoSEQ multiplex PCR, while the TCRdb copy is restricted to in-frame clones and leaves out a portion. This table has some 110,000 clones, about 76% appearing once. Sequenced: PBMCs. The receptors derive from a man aged 30 to 45 in good health and CMV-seropositive.

This clone appeared once. This rearrangement joins TRBV30 to TRBJ2-2; 9 bases match TRBD1. There are 14 residues in the CDR3. CDR1 GTSNPN and CDR2 SVGIG come from the germline V gene (reference sequence). The trim removed 6 bases at V and 6 bases at J, leaving 8 bases unmatched. Here the CDR3 DNA reads TGTGCCTGTCACCGGGACAGGGTGGCCGGGGAGCTGTTTTTT. Its translation: CACHRDRVAGELFF.

The chain is built from TRBV2 and TRBJ2-2; 10 positions agree with TRBD2. The germline V gene has CDR1 SNHLY and CDR2 FYNNEI. The CDR3 loop spans 18 amino acids. The J segment lost 4 bases and the V segment lost 2 bases, leaving 10 bases of the junction unmatched. The CDR3 DNA is TGTGCCAGCAGTGAAACGGCTAGCGGGGGTATTGGCACCGGGGAGCTGTTTTTT. Translated, it gives CASSETASGGIGTGELFF.

The CDR3 region is CASSQLTSGGAGNEQFF. CDR3 DNA sequence: TGTGCCAGCAGCCAACTCACTAGCGGGGGGGCCGGCAATGAGCAGTTCTTC. This rearrangement joins TRBV4-2 to TRBJ2-1; 13 bases match TRBD2. CDR1 and CDR2 (germline): LGHNA, YNFKEQ. The V and J ends lost 2 bases and 6 bases, in that order; junction bases with no gene match: 7. The CDR3 runs 17 residues.

The CDR3 DNA reads as TGTGCCAGCAGTGAAGGGCCCGACAGTAATGAAAAACTGTTTTTT. Translated, it gives CASSEGPDSNEKLFF. The chain has TRBV6-1 and TRBJ1-4; D is perhaps TRBD1 (5 bases). Germline V gene lookup returns CDR1 MNHNS and CDR2 SASEGT. This CDR3 has 15 amino acids. V dropped 1 base and J dropped 4 bases, with 10 bases sitting between them.

This chain links TRBV5-6 with TRBJ1-1; D might be TRBD1 (6 bases). The germline V and J ends were trimmed by 4 bases and 4 bases, with 17 bases remaining between them. The CDR3 is 15 residues long. Germline V gives CDR1 SGHDT, CDR2 YYEEEE. The CDR3: CASSTGPIGGTEAFF. The CDR3 region has the DNA TGTGCCAGCAGCACGGGACCAATAGGGGGCACTGAAGCTTTCTTT.

In its sample, this clone was seen a few times. One junction end disagrees with the germline gene, perhaps due to a read error. The chain carries TRBV7-9 and TRBJ2-4; tentatively, D is TRBD1 (6 bases). Per germline, CDR1 SEHNR and CDR2 FQNEAQ (reference sequence). The CDR3 extends over 16 amino acids. This chain's CDR3 is CSSSLSAGEAKNIQYF. The CDR3 nucleotides are TGTTCCAGCAGCTTATCGGCAGGGGAGGCCAAAAACATTCAGTACTTC.

CDR3 sequence (DNA): TGCAGCGTAGAACCTCGGAACACTGAAGCTTTCTTT. Amino acid sequence: CSVEPRNTEAFF. The chain combines TRBV29-1 with TRBJ1-1; D remains ambiguous. Trimming removed 6 bases from V and 1 base from J, with 9 bases in between. This CDR3 is 12 amino acids long. Germline V gene data show CDR1 as SQVTM and CDR2 as ANQGSEA.

The chain uses TRBV5-5 and TRBJ2-1; D might be TRBD1 (5 bases). From germline, CDR1 is SGHKS and CDR2 YYEKEE (reference sequence). The CDR3 loop spans 15 amino acids. Trimming removed 4 bases at V and 1 base at J, with 12 bases between. The CDR3 coding sequence is TGTGCCAGCAGCCCCAGCAGGGTATCCTACAATGAGCAGTTCTTC. Translated, it gives CASSPSRVSYNEQFF.

The V gene is TRBV7-2, the J gene TRBJ2-5; D is undetermined. V lost 3 bases and J lost 2, with 10 bases in between. The germline V gene encodes CDR1 SGHTA and CDR2 FQGNSA. The CDR3 runs 14 residues. CDR3 protein: CASSFARAQETQYF. The DNA for the CDR3 is TGTGCCAGCAGCTTTGCACGCGCTCAAGAGACCCAGTACTTC.

V is TRBV6-1 and J is TRBJ2-7; 11 bases line up with TRBD1. V lost 6 bases and J lost 5; bases outside the gene matches: 9. From germline, CDR1 is MNHNS and CDR2 SASEGT. The CDR3 contains 15 residues. CDR3: CASSGRTGGADEQYF. In DNA form, the CDR3 reads TGTGCCAGCAGCGGTAGGACAGGGGGCGCGGACGAGCAGTACTTC.

V and J are TRBV5-1 and TRBJ2-7; TRBD2 matches 8 bases. This CDR3 has 18 residues. Germline lookup yields CDR1 SGHRS and CDR2 YFSETQ. V lost 1 base and J lost 2; bases outside the gene matches: 14. The CDR3 spells CASSLISSKAGAAYEQYF. The CDR3 DNA is TGCGCCAGCAGCTTGATCTCATCTAAAGCGGGGGCGGCCTACGAGCAGTACTTC.

This clone was detected only a few times. The V call is TRBV6-5, the J call TRBJ1-5; no clear D. Trimming took 2 bases from V and 5 from J, leaving 10 bases between them. The CDR3 contains 14 residues. Germline V gene lookup returns CDR1 MNHEY and CDR2 SVGAGI. The DNA for the CDR3 is TGTGCCAGCAGTTACGCTCCGGGATATCAGCCCCAGCATTTT. It codes for CASSYAPGYQPQHF.

This chain uses TRBV7-2 with TRBJ2-1; 9 nucleotides line up with TRBD1. J lost 6 bases, V lost 5 bases, and 2 bases had no gene match. There are 13 residues in the CDR3. Germline V CDR1 and CDR2: SGHTA, FQGNSA. The CDR3 loop reads CASSGDRANEQFF. The CDR3 bases are TGTGCCAGCAGCGGGGACAGGGCCAATGAGCAGTTCTTC.

This clone was seen more than once but under ten times. This chain uses TRBV2 with TRBJ1-4; D gene ambiguous. CDR1 and CDR2 (germline): SNHLY, FYNNEI. The CDR3 consists of 15 residues. V was cut by 2 bases and J by 4 bases, with 11 bases left in between. The CDR3 DNA follows: TGTGCCAGCAGTGAACTGGGAGGACTTAATGAAAAACTGTTTTTT. The encoded protein is CASSELGGLNEKLFF.

This chain joins TRBV9 and TRBJ2-3; 11 bases fit TRBD2. V gave up 4 bases and J gave up 2 bases; unmatched junction bases: 3. The CDR3 loop spans 15 amino acids. The germline V gene has CDR1 SGDLS and CDR2 YYNGEE. The CDR3 DNA reads TGTGCCAGCAGCCTACTAGCGGGGGTCACAGATACGCAGTATTTT. Amino acids: CASSLLAGVTDTQYF.

The chain couples TRBV5-5 to TRBJ1-1; 8 bases map to TRBD1. The CDR3 is 14 residues long. V trimming: 2 bases; J trimming: 1 base; junction bases outside the gene matches: 1. Germline loops: CDR1 SGHKS, CDR2 YYEKEE (reference sequence). CDR3: CASSFTGGNTEAFF. The CDR3 DNA reads as TGTGCCAGCAGCTTCACAGGGGGGAACACTGAAGCTTTCTTT.

This chain uses TRBV5-1 with TRBJ2-5; 8 bases agree with TRBD2. The CDR3 runs to 14 residues. Germline V gene sequence: CDR1 SGHRS, CDR2 YFSETQ. The trim removed 7 bases at V and 3 bases at J, leaving 8 bases unmatched. In DNA, the CDR3 is TGCGCCAGCGGCCCCGGGACTAGTGAAGAGACCCAGTACTTC. Encoded protein: CASGPGTSEETQYF. Variable domain in full (rest from reference TRBV5-1 and TRBJ2-5): KAGVTQTPRYLIKTRGQQVTLSCSPISGHRSVSWYQQTPGQGLQFLFEYFSETQRNKGNFPGRFSGRQFSNSRSEMNVSTLELGDSALYLCASGPGTSEETQYFGPGTRLLVL.

This clone was seen once. The DNA for the CDR3 is TGTGCCAGCAGCGTCGGGACTAGCGGGAACAAGGAGCAGTACTTC. It translates to CASSVGTSGNKEQYF. The chain combines TRBV9 with TRBJ2-7; 13 positions match TRBD2. The CDR3 consists of 15 residues. V lost 2 bases to trimming and J lost 7 bases; unmatched junction nucleotides: 6. Germline values: CDR1 SGDLS, CDR2 YYNGEE.

The chain uses TRBV9 and TRBJ2-2; possible D gene TRBD1, 5 bases. The germline CDR1 and CDR2 sequences are SGDLS and YYNGEE. The V gene lost 0 bases and the J gene lost 5 bases, with 11 bases spanning the gap. The CDR3 extends over 15 amino acids. CDR3 DNA: TGTGCCAGCAGCGTAGATGACAGATGGACCGGGGAGCTGTTTTTT. This encodes CASSVDDRWTGELFF. Using reference TRBV9 and TRBJ2-2 for the parts outside the CDR3, the full variable domain is DSGVTQTPKHLITATGQRVTLRCSPRSGDLSVYWYQQSLDQGLQFLIQYYNGEERAKGNILERFSAQQFPDLHSELNLSSLELGDSALYFCASSVDDRWTGELFFGEGSRLTVL.

The gene calls are TRBV5-4 and TRBJ1-4; D not resolved. With 1 base removed from V and 2 bases from J, the gap between germline ends came to 18 bases. The germline V gene has CDR1 SGHNT and CDR2 YYREEE (reference sequence). CDR3 length: 18 amino acids. As DNA, the CDR3 is TGTGCCAGCAGCTTGAGGCGGTCGGGAGACGGGACTAATGAAAAACTGTTTTTT. This codes for CASSLRRSGDGTNEKLFF. The full variable domain, completed using reference TRBV5-4 and TRBJ1-4, is ETGVTQSPTHLIKTRGQQVTLRCSSQSGHNTVSWYQQALGQGPQFIFQYYREEENGRGNFPPRFSGLQFPNYSSELNVNALELDDSALYLCASSLRRSGDGTNEKLFFGSGTQLSVL.

The chain carries TRBV7-9 and TRBJ1-2; 8 nucleotides line up with TRBD1. There are 17 residues in the CDR3. Looked up from germline, CDR1 is SEHNR and CDR2 is FQNEAQ (reference sequence). V trimming: 3 bases; J trimming: 5 bases; junction bases outside the gene matches: 14. CDR3 sequence: CASSFNGGQGLHYGYTF. CDR3 bases: TGTGCCAGCAGCTTCAATGGAGGACAGGGTTTACATTATGGCTACACCTTC. The full variable domain, with the rest looked up from reference TRBV7-9 and TRBJ1-2, is DTGVSQNPRHKITKRGQNVTFRCDPISEHNRLYWYRQTLGQGPEFLTYFQNEAQLEKSRLLSDRFSAERPKGSFSTLEIQRTEQGDSAMYLCASSFNGGQGLHYGYTFGSGTRLTVV.

This clone appeared a single time. This rearrangement joins TRBV28 to TRBJ2-3, with 9 positions matching TRBD2. This CDR3 spans 15 amino acids. V shed 7 bases and J 7 bases; nucleotides not matched to a gene: 12. Germline V gene sequence: CDR1 MDHEN, CDR2 SYDVKM. CDR3 residues: CASTPWRGGAHTQYF. DNA of the CDR3: TGTGCCAGCACCCCGTGGCGCGGGGGGGCACATACGCAGTATTTT.